Reported below is one T cell receptor beta chain. Per the authors' pipeline: From reference gene primer amplification, estimates of nucleated cell counts were derived. Generated by immunoSEQ multiplex PCR, the TCRdb table keeps only in-frame clones and is missing some. Clone size and V and J calls were adopted from that table, with D and trimming inferred from the DNA. Of 15,000 to 20,000 clones detected, about 90% appear once; the ten largest clones hold around 2.8%. This entry comes from a study of blood T cell repertoires in COVID-19. Study overall: COVID-19 samples from acute and convalescent phases originated in the United States, Italy and Spain. In each case, the material was cDNA or gDNA derived from T cells, B-cell-depleted T cells, or PBMCs.

The CDR3 runs 16 residues. Germline CDR1 SGHNT, CDR2 YYREEE (reference sequence). Deletions cut 3 bases from V and 6 bases from J, with 21 bases between. The rearrangement uses TRBV5-4 and TRBJ1-2; D is unresolved. The specimen was peripheral blood. The source of this sequence is a human donor in a cohort sampled during active COVID-19. The CDR3 nucleotides read TGTGCCAGCAGCTCAAATACTAAGCGGACTGCTAATGGCTACACCTTC. Amino acids: CASSSNTKRTANGYTF.